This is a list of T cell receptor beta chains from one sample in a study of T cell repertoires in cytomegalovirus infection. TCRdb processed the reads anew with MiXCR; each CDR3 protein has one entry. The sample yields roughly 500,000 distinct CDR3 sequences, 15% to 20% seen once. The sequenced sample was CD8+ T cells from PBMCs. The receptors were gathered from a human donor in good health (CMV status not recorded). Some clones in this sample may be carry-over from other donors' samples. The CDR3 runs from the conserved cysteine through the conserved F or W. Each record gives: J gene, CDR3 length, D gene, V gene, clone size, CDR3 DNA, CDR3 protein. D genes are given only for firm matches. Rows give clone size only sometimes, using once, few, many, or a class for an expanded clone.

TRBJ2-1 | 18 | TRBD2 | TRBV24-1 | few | TGTGCCACCAGTGACGCCAGCGGGGGCCAAAGCTCCTACAATGAGCAGTTCTTC | CATSDASGGQSSYNEQFF
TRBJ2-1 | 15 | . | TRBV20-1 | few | TGCAGTGCTAGAGATGGGCAGGGTGGCCGTGGTGAGCAGTTCTTC | CSARDGQGGRGEQFF
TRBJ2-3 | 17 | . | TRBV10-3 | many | TGTGCCATCAGTGAAGGCTGGGAGAACACATTCACAGATACGCAGTATTTT | CAISEGWENTFTDTQYF
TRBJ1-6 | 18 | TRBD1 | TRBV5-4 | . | TGTGCCAGCAGCCCTGGACAGGGGTTGAAGGTCTATAATTCACCCCTCCAATTT | CASSPGQGLKVYNSPLQF
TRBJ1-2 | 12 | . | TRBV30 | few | TGTGCCTGGAGTGACAGGGCATATGGCTACACCTTC | CAWSDRAYGYTF
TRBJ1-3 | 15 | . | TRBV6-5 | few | TGTGCCAGCAGTTACTCGAAGGGTGGAGGAAACACCATATATTTT | CASSYSKGGGNTIYF
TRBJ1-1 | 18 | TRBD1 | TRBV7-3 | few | TGTGCCAGCAGCTTATTGGAGTTGGGACAGATTCCAAACACTGAAGCTTTCTTT | CASSLLELGQIPNTEAFF
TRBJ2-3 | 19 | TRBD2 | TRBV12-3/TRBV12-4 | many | TGTGCCAGCAGCTGGAGCCCTGGAGCGGGGGGGCGGGACACAGATACGCAGTATTTT | CASSWSPGAGGRDTDTQYF
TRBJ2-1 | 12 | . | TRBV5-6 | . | TGTGCCAGCAGCTTGACTATTAATGAGCAGTTCTTC | CASSLTINEQFF
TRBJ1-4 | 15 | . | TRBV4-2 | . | TGTGCCAGCAGCCAGGGACCGGGACCCGATGAAAAACTGTTTTTT | CASSQGPGPDEKLFF
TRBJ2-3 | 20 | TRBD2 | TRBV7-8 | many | TGTGCCAGCAGCTGGGGACTAGCGGGAGGGGGTACGATAAGCACAGATACGCAGTATTTT | CASSWGLAGGGTISTDTQYF
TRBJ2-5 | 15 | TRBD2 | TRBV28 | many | TGTGCCAGCAGTCCCTTCCAGGGAGGGGAGGAGACCCAGTACTTC | CASSPFQGGEETQYF
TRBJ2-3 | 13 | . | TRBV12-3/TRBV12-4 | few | TGTGCCAGCAGTTCCCCCGCCAAAGATACGCAGTATTTT | CASSSPAKDTQYF
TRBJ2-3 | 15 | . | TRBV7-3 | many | TGTGCCAGCAGCCATGCTGCGTCTAGCACAGATACGCAGTATTTT | CASSHAASSTDTQYF
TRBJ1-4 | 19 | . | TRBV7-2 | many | TGTGCCAGCAGCTTAGAGGGAAGCCCAACGATGGCAACTAATGAAAAACTGTTTTTT | CASSLEGSPTMATNEKLFF
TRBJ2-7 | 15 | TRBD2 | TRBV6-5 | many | TGTGCCAGCAGTTACTCGGCGGGAGGGCTGTACGAGCAGTACTTC | CASSYSAGGLYEQYF
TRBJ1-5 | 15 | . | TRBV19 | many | TGTGCCAGTAATACCCCGGGACAAAGGACTCAGCCCCAGCATTTT | CASNTPGQRTQPQHF
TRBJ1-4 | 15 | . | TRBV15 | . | TGTGCCACCAGCAGACCCCAGGCCCTGGGTGAAAAACTGTTTTTT | CATSRPQALGEKLFF
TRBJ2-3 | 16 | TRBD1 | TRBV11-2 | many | TGTGCCAGCAGCTACCGGACAGGGGATATCACAGATACGCAGTATTTT | CASSYRTGDITDTQYF
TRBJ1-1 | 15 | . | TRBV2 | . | TGTGCCAGCAGTGACCGGGACAAGAAGAACACTGAAGCTTTCTTT | CASSDRDKKNTEAFF
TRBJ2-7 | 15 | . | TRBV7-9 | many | TGTGCCAGCAGCTTCTCTTCTGCAGGCAACTACGAGCAGTACTTC | CASSFSSAGNYEQYF
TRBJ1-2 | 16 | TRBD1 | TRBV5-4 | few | TGTGCCAGCAGCTTGTCCCTCACGACAGGGAACTATGGCTACACCTTC | CASSLSLTTGNYGYTF
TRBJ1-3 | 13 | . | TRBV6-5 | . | TGTGCCAGCGGGGAACTCTCTGGAAACACCATATATTTT | CASGELSGNTIYF
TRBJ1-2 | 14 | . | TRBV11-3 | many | TGTGCCAGCATCAAACCCGACGGTAACTATGGCTACACCTTC | CASIKPDGNYGYTF
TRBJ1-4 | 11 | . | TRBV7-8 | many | TGTGCCAGCAGCTCAGATGAAAAACTGTTTTTT | CASSSDEKLFF
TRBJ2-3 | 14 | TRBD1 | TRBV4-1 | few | TGCGCCAGCGGAGACAGGGGGCCTGCAGATACGCAGTATTTT | CASGDRGPADTQYF
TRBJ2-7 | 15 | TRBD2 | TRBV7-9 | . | TGTGCCAGCAGCTCCTGGACTAGCGGGGTCCGGGAGCAGTACTTC | CASSSWTSGVREQYF
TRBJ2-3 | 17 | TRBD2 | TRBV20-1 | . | TGCAGTGCTAGAGGTAGCGGGAGGGCCAGGGGGGCAGATACGCAGTATTTT | CSARGSGRARGADTQYF
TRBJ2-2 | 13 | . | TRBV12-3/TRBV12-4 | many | TGTGCCACCGGACAGTCTCAGACCGGGGAGCTGTTTTTT | CATGQSQTGELFF
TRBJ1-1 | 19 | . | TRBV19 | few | TGTGCCAGTAGTATGAACTATGTGGACAGCCCCTTTGGGGACACTGAAGCTTTCTTT | CASSMNYVDSPFGDTEAFF
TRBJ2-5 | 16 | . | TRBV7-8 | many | TGTGCCAGCAGCTTAGCGCCGGCGCGGGCCCAAGAGACCCAGTACTTC | CASSLAPARAQETQYF
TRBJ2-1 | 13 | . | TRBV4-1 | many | TGCGCCAGCAGAGGAACAGGGCCCCATGAGCAGTTCTTC | CASRGTGPHEQFF
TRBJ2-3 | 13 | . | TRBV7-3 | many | TGTGCCAGCAGTAGGGACAACACAGATACGCAGTATTTT | CASSRDNTDTQYF
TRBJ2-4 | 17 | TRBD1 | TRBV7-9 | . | TGTGCCAGCAGCCCTATGACAGGGAACCTAGCCAAAAACATTCAGTACTTC | CASSPMTGNLAKNIQYF
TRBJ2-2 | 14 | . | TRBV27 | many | TGTGCCAGCAGTTCAGGGGCCTACACCGGGGAGCTGTTTTTT | CASSSGAYTGELFF
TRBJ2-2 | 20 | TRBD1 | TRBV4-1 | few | TGCGCCAGCAGCCCGCATATCCCGGGACAGGGGAATGGGGACACCGGGGAGCTGTTTTTT | CASSPHIPGQGNGDTGELFF
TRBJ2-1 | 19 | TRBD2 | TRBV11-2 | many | TGTGCCAGCAGCTTGGTTTTCGGGACTAGCGGGAGGGCCGGGAATGAGCAGTTCTTC | CASSLVFGTSGRAGNEQFF
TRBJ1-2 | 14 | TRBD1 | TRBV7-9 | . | TGTGCCAGCAGCCCGTACAACAGGGGAGATGGCTACACCTTC | CASSPYNRGDGYTF
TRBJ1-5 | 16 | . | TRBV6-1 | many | TGTGCCAGCAGTGAACCAAGGTGGGGCGGGGATCAGCCCCAGCATTTT | CASSEPRWGGDQPQHF
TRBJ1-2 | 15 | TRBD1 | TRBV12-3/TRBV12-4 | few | TGTGCCAGCAGTCTATACAGGGGGCAAGATTATGGCTACACCTTC | CASSLYRGQDYGYTF
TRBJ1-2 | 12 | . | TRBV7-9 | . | TGTGCCAGCAGCCAAAATAACTATGGCTACACCTTC | CASSQNNYGYTF
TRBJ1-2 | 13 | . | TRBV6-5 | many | TGTGCCAGCAGTTACTCCCCGGGTGATGGCTACACCTTC | CASSYSPGDGYTF
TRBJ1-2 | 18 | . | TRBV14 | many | TGTGCCAGCAGCCAAGAAGGTGGAAAACGGGCTTGGAACTATGGCTACACCTTC | CASSQEGGKRAWNYGYTF
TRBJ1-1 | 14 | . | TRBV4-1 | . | TGCGCCAACAGCCCCGTGGGTGGGATCACTGAAGCTTTCTTT | CANSPVGGITEAFF
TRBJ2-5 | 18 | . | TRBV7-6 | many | TGTGCCAGCAGCTTAGCGCGTGTCTTGAGAGCCGGTCCGGTGACCCAGTACTTC | CASSLARVLRAGPVTQYF
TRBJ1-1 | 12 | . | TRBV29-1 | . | TGCAGCGCTCTGAGGATGAACACTGAAGCTTTCTTT | CSALRMNTEAFF
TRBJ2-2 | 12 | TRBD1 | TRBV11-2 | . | TGTGCCAGCAGCTCCCTGACAGGGGGGCTGTTTTTT | CASSSLTGGLFF
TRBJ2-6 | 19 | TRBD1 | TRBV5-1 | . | TGCGCCAGCAGACGGACAGGGGGCAGGATGGTCTCTGGGGCCAACGTCCTGACTTTC | CASRRTGGRMVSGANVLTF
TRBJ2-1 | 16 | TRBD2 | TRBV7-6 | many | TGTGCCAGCAGCGTCGGGAGGGGGTCTTCCTACAATGAGCAGTTCTTC | CASSVGRGSSYNEQFF
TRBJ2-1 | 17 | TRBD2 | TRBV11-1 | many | TGTGCCAGCAGCCCCGGACTAGCGGGAGGGAAGATGGATGAGCAGTTCTTC | CASSPGLAGGKMDEQFF
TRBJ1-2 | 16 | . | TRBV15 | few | TGTGCCACCAGCAGTTATGAGAGGCAGCCTTTCTATGGCTACACCTTC | CATSSYERQPFYGYTF
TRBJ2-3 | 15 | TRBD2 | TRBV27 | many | TGTGCCAGCAGCCTTCGGACTAGGCCCACAGATACGCAGTATTTT | CASSLRTRPTDTQYF
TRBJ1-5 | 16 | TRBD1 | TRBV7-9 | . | TGTGCCAGCAGCAGAGAGGGGACAGGGTTCGGTCAGCCCCAGCATTTT | CASSREGTGFGQPQHF